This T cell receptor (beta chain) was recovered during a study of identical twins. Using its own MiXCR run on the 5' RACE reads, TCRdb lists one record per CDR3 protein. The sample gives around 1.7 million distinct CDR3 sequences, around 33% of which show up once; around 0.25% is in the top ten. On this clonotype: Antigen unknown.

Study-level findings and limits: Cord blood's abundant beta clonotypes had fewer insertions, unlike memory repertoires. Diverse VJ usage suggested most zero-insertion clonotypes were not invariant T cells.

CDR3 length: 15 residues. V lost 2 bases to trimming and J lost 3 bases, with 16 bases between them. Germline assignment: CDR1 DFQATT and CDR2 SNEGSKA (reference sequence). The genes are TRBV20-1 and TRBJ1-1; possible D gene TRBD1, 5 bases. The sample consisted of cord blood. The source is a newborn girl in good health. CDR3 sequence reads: CSARPLGGVDTEAFF. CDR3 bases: TGCAGTGCTAGACCCCTAGGAGGGGTGGACACTGAAGCTTTCTTT.